These 29 T cell receptor beta chains originate from one sample sequenced in a study of regulatory T cells in long-lasting Graves disease. In building TCR beta libraries, iRepertoire HTBI primers were used together with Arm-PCR of CDR3 regions. TCRdb used MiXCR to reprocess the multiplex PCR reads, holding one entry per CDR3 protein. The sample records over 300,000 distinct CDR3 sequences, 15% being singletons. The time point denotes: newly diagnosed GD, antithyroid drugs for less than 3 months. TCR sequences were obtained from RNA taken from PBMCs. This sample comprised peripheral blood mononuclear cells (PBMCs), obtained at new diagnosis, from a patient treated with antithyroid drugs. The source of these receptors is a female donor with Graves disease.

This clonotype came up a few times. This sequence joins TRBV29-1 and TRBJ2-7; D gene ambiguous. The germline V gene encodes CDR1 SQVTM and CDR2 ANQGSEA. This CDR3 comprises 12 residues. Between the trimmed V and J ends, which lost 1 base and 2 bases, there was a span of 6 bases. The CDR3 reads CSVEVGPYEQYF. For the CDR3, the DNA is TGCAGCGTTGAAGTGGGTCCCTACGAGCAGTACTTC.

The rearrangement joins TRBV6-1 to TRBJ2-2, with D possibly matching TRBD1 (5 bases). V was trimmed by 6 bases and J by 1 base, leaving 9 bases between them. This CDR3 contains 14 residues. Germline V gene lookup returns CDR1 MNHNS and CDR2 SASEGT. The CDR3 spells CASRETVNTGELFF. As DNA, the CDR3 is TGTGCCAGCAGAGAGACAGTGAACACCGGGGAGCTGTTTTTT.

A remark on this clonotype: One end of the junction varies from germline; a read error may be responsible. This chain uses TRBV12-3 or TRBV12-4 with TRBJ2-7; 13 bases match TRBD2. CDR3 length: 15 residues. CDR3 DNA: TGTGTCAGCAGTCCGGGACTAGCGGGGAATTACGAGCAGTACTTC. Translating gives CVSSPGLAGNYEQYF.

As concerns this clonotype: This sequence may be a read error, since a much larger clone differs from it by one base. V gene TRBV7-2 combines with J gene TRBJ2-7; a weak D match, TRBD2 (7 bases). Germline CDR1 reads SGHTA; CDR2 reads FQGNSA. The ends were cut back, 3 bases at V and 0 bases at J, with 12 bases in the middle. CDR3 length: 15 amino acids. CDR3: CASSFRGGSSYEQYF. Here the CDR3 DNA reads TGTGCCAGCAGCTTTAGGGGGGGGAGCTCCTACGAGCAGTACTTC.

Ten or more counts support this clonotype. The CDR3 sequence is CASSPERGTSGANVLTF. DNA for the CDR3: TGTGCCAGCAGCCCCGAGCGGGGGACCTCTGGGGCCAACGTCCTGACTTTC. The rearrangement joins TRBV2 to TRBJ2-6, with 8 bases aligning to TRBD2. Trimming took 6 bases from V and 0 from J; bases not matched to a gene: 7. Germline-derived CDR1 and CDR2 are SNHLY and FYNNEI. The CDR3 runs to 17 residues.

This clonotype was detected ten times or more. This sequence joins TRBV20-1 and TRBJ1-1; possibly TRBD1 for D (6 bases). V was shortened by 2 bases and J by 4 bases, with 11 bases between the two germline ends. CDR3 length equals 13 residues. CDR1 DFQATT and CDR2 SNEGSKA come from the germline V gene (reference sequence). The CDR3 loop reads CSARTQGSTEAFF. CDR3 coding DNA: TGCAGTGCTAGAACCCAGGGGAGCACTGAAGCTTTCTTT.

The chain has TRBV6-5 and TRBJ2-5; the D is unclear. Germline lookup yields CDR1 MNHEY and CDR2 SVGAGI. Trimming took off 2 bases at V and 3 bases at J, with 7 bases between the two ends. The CDR3 spans 13 residues. The CDR3 coding sequence is TGTGCCAGCAGTTACGGTGTAGAAGAGACCCAGTACTTC. Residues: CASSYGVEETQYF.

This clonotype was observed many times. The chain couples TRBV11-2 to TRBJ2-1; 9 positions match TRBD2. There are 18 residues in the CDR3. Germline CDR1 SGHAT, CDR2 FQNNGV. Trimming removed 4 bases from V and 4 bases from J; junction bases left unmatched: 14. CDR3 in DNA: TGTGCCAGCAGCTCCCGGACTAGCGCCATCAGACTATACAATGAGCAGTTCTTC. Protein sequence: CASSSRTSAIRLYNEQFF.

This clonotype was found many times. This chain's CDR3 is CASSSDRDRGEKLFF. Written as DNA, the CDR3 is TGTGCCAGCAGTTCTGACCGGGACAGGGGTGAAAAACTGTTTTTT. The chain carries TRBV12-3 or TRBV12-4 and TRBJ1-4; 10 nucleotides align to TRBD1. J lost 7 bases, V lost 4 bases, and 6 bases had no gene match. This CDR3 spans 15 amino acids.

On this clonotype: A much larger clonotype is one base distant, so this may be a read error. V is TRBV7-8 and J is TRBJ2-1; D remains ambiguous. The germline CDR1 and CDR2 sequences are SGHVS and FQNEAQ. CDR3 size: 11 residues. The DNA of the CDR3 is TGTGCCAGCACCTTAGGCGGATTGGGGTTCTTC. Amino acids: CASTLGGLGFF.

The J gene is TRBJ2-7, the V gene TRBV29-1, with D unclear. V lost 4 bases to trimming and J lost 3 bases, with 10 bases between them. Germline lookup yields CDR1 SQVTM and CDR2 ANQGSEA. This CDR3 region has 12 residues. The CDR3 nucleotides read TGCAGCGTTGTACGTCAGAACTACGAGCAGTACTTC. Translating gives CSVVRQNYEQYF.

This clonotype was counted many times. The genes are TRBV27 and TRBJ1-2; TRBD1 matches at 9 bases. V lost 10 bases and J lost 8; bases outside the gene matches: 8. This CDR3 comprises 12 residues. Per the germline V gene, CDR1 is MNHEY and CDR2 is SMNVEV (reference sequence). CDR3: CATQGASEGYTF. In DNA form, the CDR3 reads TGTGCCACACAGGGGGCGAGTGAGGGCTACACCTTC.

This clonotype was counted many times. The chain is built from TRBV5-1 and TRBJ2-5; D assignment may be TRBD1 or TRBD2 (5 bases each). Trimming took off 0 bases at V and 4 bases at J, with 13 bases between the two ends. The CDR3 spans 15 residues. From germline, CDR1 is SGHRS and CDR2 YFSETQ. The CDR3 region is CASSLEGTSVETQYF. DNA for the CDR3: TGCGCCAGCAGCTTGGAAGGGACGTCGGTAGAGACCCAGTACTTC.

The V call is TRBV5-1, the J call TRBJ2-2; D may be TRBD2 (6 bases). V lost 5 bases, J lost 0 bases, and 14 bases lay in between. The CDR3 has 16 amino acids. Germline loops: CDR1 SGHRS, CDR2 YFSETQ. The CDR3 nucleotides are TGCGCCAGCAGAAACCAAGCGGGCCCGAACACCGGGGAGCTGTTTTTT. It translates to CASRNQAGPNTGELFF.

This clonotype was counted ten times or more. The chain combines TRBV27 with TRBJ2-1, with D perhaps assigned TRBD1 or TRBD2 (5 bases each). Germline V lookup: CDR1 MNHEY, CDR2 SMNVEV (reference sequence). Trimming pared 3 bases from V and 2 bases from J, leaving 11 bases between. There are 15 residues in the CDR3. The DNA of the CDR3 is TGTGCCAGCAGTTTTGGGGGTTTCCCCTACAATGAGCAGTTCTTC. Translated: CASSFGGFPYNEQFF.

This clonotype was seen many times. The chain recombines TRBV10-3 with TRBJ1-1; no clear D gene. CDR1 ENHRY and CDR2 SYGVKD come from the germline V gene. There are 12 residues in the CDR3. Trimming removed 3 bases from V and 5 bases from J, with 7 bases in between. The CDR3 DNA reads TGTGCCATCAGTGAAGGTGGAACTGAAGCTTTCTTT. Translating gives CAISEGGTEAFF.

The chain combines TRBV12-3 or TRBV12-4 with TRBJ1-1; D remains unclear. V lost 5 bases and J 4 bases, leaving 26 bases between the germline ends. The CDR3 consists of 18 residues. CDR3 sequence: CASSIDSGPIIGSTEAFF. CDR3 coding DNA: TGTGCCAGCAGTATCGACTCCGGGCCCATTATCGGGAGCACTGAAGCTTTCTTT.

In its sample, this clonotype was seen many times. This chain links TRBV6-1 with TRBJ1-1, with D perhaps matching TRBD1 (6 bases). CDR1 and CDR2 from the germline V gene are MNHNS and SASEGT. This CDR3 has 16 amino acids. Trimming took off 6 bases at V and 4 bases at J, with 21 bases between the two ends. CDR3 coding DNA: TGTGCCAGCAGCCCCTTCCGGGCAGGGGTCGGCACTGAAGCTTTCTTT. It encodes CASSPFRAGVGTEAFF.

This clonotype was seen more than once but under ten times. The chain joins TRBV7-2 to TRBJ2-1, with D possibly being TRBD2 (6 bases). This CDR3 has 14 residues. V was pared by 6 bases and J by 5 bases, with 14 bases between. CDR1 and CDR2 (germline): SGHTA, FQGNSA. CDR3 amino acids: CASRDSGEHNEQFF. In DNA form, the CDR3 reads TGTGCCAGCAGGGACTCGGGGGAGCACAATGAGCAGTTCTTC. The full variable domain, rest sourced from reference TRBV7-2 and TRBJ2-1, is GAGVSQSPSNKVTEKGKDVELRCDPISGHTALYWYRQSLGQGLEFLIYFQGNSAPDKSGLPSDRFSAERTGGSVSTLTIQRTQQEDSAVYLCASRDSGEHNEQFFGPGTRLTVL.

About this clonotype: A much more abundant neighbour one base away suggests this may be a read error. The chain links TRBV20-1 to TRBJ2-1; D not resolved. With 5 bases removed from V and 6 bases from J, the gap between germline ends came to 8 bases. Per germline, CDR1 DFQATT and CDR2 SNEGSKA (reference sequence). The CDR3 spans 11 residues. CDR3 nucleotides: TGCAGTGCTCCCTGCGCCAATGAGCAGTTCTTC. This translates into CSAPCANEQFF.

The CDR3, as DNA: TGCGCCAGCCGGGGAGGGAATGAGCAGTTCTTC. This encodes CASRGGNEQFF. V and J are TRBV5-1 and TRBJ2-1; 7 bases map to TRBD2. Germline trimming cut 7 bases from V and 7 bases from J; bases unmatched to any gene: 2. This CDR3 is 11 amino acids long. The V gene's germline CDR1 is SGHRS and CDR2 YFSETQ.

This clonotype was counted ten times or more. The rearrangement uses TRBV7-7 and TRBJ2-3, with D possibly being TRBD1 (6 bases). The CDR3 has 15 residues. From germline, CDR1 is SSHAT and CDR2 FNYEAQ (reference sequence). With 5 bases removed from V and 4 bases from J, the gap between germline ends came to 16 bases. Written as DNA, the CDR3 is TGTGCCAGCAGCCCCACCGGGACACGACCAGATACGCAGTATTTT. Its translation: CASSPTGTRPDTQYF. Variable domain in full (rest from reference TRBV7-7 and TRBJ2-3): GAGVSQSPRYKVTKRGQDVTLRCDPISSHATLYWYQQALGQGPEFLTYFNYEAQPDKSGLPSDRFSAERPEGSISTLTIQRTEQRDSAMYRCASSPTGTRPDTQYFGPGTRLTVL.

This clonotype was recorded only once. V is TRBV9 and J is TRBJ1-6; 8 bases line up with TRBD1. Germline V gene data show CDR1 as SGDLS and CDR2 as YYNGEE. The CDR3 spans 15 residues. Unmatched junction bases numbered 6, after V lost 0 bases and J lost 10 bases. In DNA, the CDR3 is TGTGCCAGCAGCGTAGGTTCAGGGGGCGGATCACCCCTCCACTTT. Translation: CASSVGSGGGSPLHF. The full variable domain, in which reference TRBV9 and TRBJ1-6 provide the parts outside the CDR3, is DSGVTQTPKHLITATGQRVTLRCSPRSGDLSVYWYQQSLDQGLQFLIQYYNGEERAKGNILERFSAQQFPDLHSELNLSSLELGDSALYFCASSVGSGGGSPLHFGNGTRLTVT.

This clonotype was found many times. Written as DNA, the CDR3 is TGCGCCAGCACAGGGGATGCAACTAATGAAAAACTGTTTTTT. This translates into CASTGDATNEKLFF. The chain employs TRBV5-1 and TRBJ1-4, with TRBD1 as a possible D gene (6 bases). The CDR3 has 14 residues. Trimming took 6 bases from V and 0 from J, leaving 9 bases between them. The V gene's germline CDR1 is SGHRS and CDR2 YFSETQ.

This clonotype occurred many times. The V and J genes are TRBV7-3 and TRBJ1-1, with a possible D match to TRBD1 (6 bases). Germline CDR1 and CDR2: SGHTA and FQGTGA. This CDR3 comprises 13 residues. V shed 8 bases and J shed 4 bases, with 14 bases lying between them. The CDR3 DNA sequence: TGTGCCAGCGGGCTAAGAGGGGGCACTGAAGCTTTCTTT. Amino acids: CASGLRGGTEAFF.

This rearrangement joins TRBV27 to TRBJ1-2; D is perhaps TRBD1 (5 bases). The germline gives CDR1 MNHEY, CDR2 SMNVEV (reference sequence). The V gene lost 7 bases and the J gene lost 5 bases, with 8 bases spanning the gap. The CDR3 is 11 amino acids. CDR3 loop: CASKGSYGYTF. CDR3 sequence (DNA): TGTGCCAGCAAGGGGTCATATGGCTACACCTTC.

This clonotype was recorded many times. V and J are TRBV19 and TRBJ2-1; 11 bases fit TRBD2. Germline V gives CDR1 LNHDA, CDR2 SQIVND (reference sequence). The CDR3 sequence is 16 residues long. V shed 4 bases, J shed 7 bases, and the junction held 9 bases outside the gene matches. The CDR3 loop is CASSRYLAGGWNEQFF. CDR3 nucleotide sequence: TGTGCCAGTAGTAGGTACCTAGCGGGAGGCTGGAATGAGCAGTTCTTC.

In its sample, this clonotype was seen many times. The rearrangement uses TRBV7-2 and TRBJ2-5; 11 nucleotides align to TRBD2. The length of the CDR3 is 16 residues. V trimming: 6 bases; J trimming: 0 bases; junction bases outside the gene matches: 6. Germline CDR1 is SGHTA and CDR2 is FQGNSA. The chain's CDR3 is CASSRGLAAYQETQYF. The CDR3 region has the DNA TGTGCCAGCAGTCGGGGACTAGCGGCGTACCAAGAGACCCAGTACTTC.

In regard to this clonotype: The germline gene is not matched at one end of the junction; a read error may be the cause. The chain links TRBV7-7 to TRBJ2-5; 9 positions match TRBD2. Per germline, CDR1 SSHAT and CDR2 FNYEAQ (reference sequence). This CDR3 comprises 17 residues. The CDR3 is CASSLAPAPSGVQTQYF. The CDR3 DNA follows: TGTGCTAGCAGCTTAGCCCCGGCGCCTAGCGGGGTGCAGACCCAGTACTTC.